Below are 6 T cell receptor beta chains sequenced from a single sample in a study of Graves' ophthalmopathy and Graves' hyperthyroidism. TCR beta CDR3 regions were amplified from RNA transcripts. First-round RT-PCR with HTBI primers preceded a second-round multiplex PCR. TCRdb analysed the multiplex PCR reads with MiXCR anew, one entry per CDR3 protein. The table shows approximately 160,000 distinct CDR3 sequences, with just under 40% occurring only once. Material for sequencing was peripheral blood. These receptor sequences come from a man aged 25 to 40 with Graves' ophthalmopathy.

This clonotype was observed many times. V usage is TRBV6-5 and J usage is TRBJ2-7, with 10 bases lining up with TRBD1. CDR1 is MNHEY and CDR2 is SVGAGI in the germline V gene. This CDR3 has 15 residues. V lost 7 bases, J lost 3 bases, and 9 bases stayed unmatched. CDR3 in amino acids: CASNPSTGGFYEQYF. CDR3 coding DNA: TGTGCCAGCAACCCTTCGACAGGGGGCTTCTACGAGCAGTACTTC.

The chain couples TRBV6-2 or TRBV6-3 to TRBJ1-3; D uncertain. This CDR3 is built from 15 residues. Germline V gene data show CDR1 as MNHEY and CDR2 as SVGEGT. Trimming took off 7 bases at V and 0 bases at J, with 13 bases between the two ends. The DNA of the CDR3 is TGTGCCAGCACCTTATCGGATCTCTCTGGAAACACCATATATTTT. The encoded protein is CASTLSDLSGNTIYF.

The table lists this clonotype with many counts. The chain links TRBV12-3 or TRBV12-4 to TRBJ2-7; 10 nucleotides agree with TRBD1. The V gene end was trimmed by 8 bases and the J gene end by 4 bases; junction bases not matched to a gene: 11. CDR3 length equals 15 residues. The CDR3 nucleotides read TGTGCCAGCTCATTGGAGGGACAGGGGAGATACGAGCAGTACTTC. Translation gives CASSLEGQGRYEQYF.

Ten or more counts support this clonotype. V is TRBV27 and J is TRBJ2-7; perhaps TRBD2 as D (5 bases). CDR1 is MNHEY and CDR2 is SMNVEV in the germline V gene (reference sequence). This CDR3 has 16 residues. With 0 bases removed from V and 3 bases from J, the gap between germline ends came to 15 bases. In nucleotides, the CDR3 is TGTGCCAGCAGTTTATCGGGCGAGGGTTGGAACTACGAGCAGTACTTC. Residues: CASSLSGEGWNYEQYF.

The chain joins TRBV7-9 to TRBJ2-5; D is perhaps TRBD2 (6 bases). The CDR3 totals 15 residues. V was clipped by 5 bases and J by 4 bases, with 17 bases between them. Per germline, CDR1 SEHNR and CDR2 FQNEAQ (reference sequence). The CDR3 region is CASSPGLRMGETQYF. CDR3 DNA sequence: TGTGCCAGCAGCCCGGGACTCCGAATGGGAGAGACCCAGTACTTC.

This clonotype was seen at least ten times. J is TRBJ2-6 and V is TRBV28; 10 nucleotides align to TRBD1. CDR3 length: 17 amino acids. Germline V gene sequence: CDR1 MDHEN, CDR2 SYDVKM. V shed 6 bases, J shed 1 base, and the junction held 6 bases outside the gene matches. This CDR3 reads CASRTGTGDSGANVLTF. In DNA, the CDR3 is TGTGCCAGCAGGACCGGGACAGGGGATTCTGGGGCCAACGTCCTGACTTTC.